This T cell receptor (beta chain) was retrieved from a study of post-analysis software for immune sequencing data. As to this clonotype: Antigen unknown. One junction end does not reproduce the germline sequence, and a read error may be involved.

Per germline, CDR1 DFQATT and CDR2 SNEGSKA (reference sequence). This CDR3 has 16 amino acids. Unique-molecular-identifier-tagged TCR beta cDNA libraries were used. Between roughly 0.9 and 11 million T cells gave rise to roughly 0.5 million cDNA molecules. TCRdb called the PCR reads again in MiXCR, with one record for every CDR3 protein. The sample holds about 460,000 distinct CDR3 sequences; approximately 45% are singletons and the top ten take 12%. Whole-study results and caveats: Strong co-clustering by F measure was evident for samples that had been prepared in the same batch. About five TRBV segments were more frequent in patients than controls; TRBV5-6, TRBV5-1 and TRBV20-1 belonged to this group. There was significantly lower normalized Chao1 diversity in multiple sclerosis patients than in controls.

The source is a girl aged 10-17 years with multiple sclerosis. The specimen sequenced was blood. The rearrangement uses TRBV20-1 and TRBJ1-4; D perhaps matches TRBD1 (5 bases). DNA for the CDR3: TGCAGTACTAGGGCCATTCAAGGGGTCACTAATGAAAAACTGTTTTTT. This codes for CSTRAIQGVTNEKLFF.